One and the same sample provided the 22 T cell receptor beta chains below, sequenced in a study of T cells in Graves' hyperthyroidism and ophthalmopathy. Researchers amplified the TCR beta CDR3 regions from RNA transcripts. The study used the HTBI primer set for a first-round RT-PCR of the TCR CDR3. Using its own MiXCR run on the multiplex PCR reads, TCRdb lists one record per CDR3 protein. The sample has around 300,000 distinct CDR3 sequences, around 20% seen once. Material for sequencing was blood. The receptors were sampled from a man between 25 and 39 years old with Graves' ophthalmopathy.

The CDR3 loop reads CASKRGQASYEQYF. DNA of the CDR3: TGTGCCAGCAAACGGGGACAGGCCTCCTACGAGCAGTACTTC. This chain connects TRBV6-1 to TRBJ2-7; 8 positions match TRBD1. This CDR3 region has 14 residues. V trimming: 7 bases; J trimming: 0 bases; junction bases outside the gene matches: 5. The germline gives CDR1 MNHNS, CDR2 SASEGT.

The J gene is TRBJ2-7, the V gene TRBV4-2, with no clear D. This CDR3 spans 11 amino acids. Germline CDR1 and CDR2: LGHNA and YNFKEQ. Trimming left V 0 bases short and J 6 bases short, with 3 bases between. DNA for the CDR3: TGTGCCAGCAGCCAAGAAGGCGAGCAGTACTTC. Residues: CASSQEGEQYF.

The chain combines TRBV5-1 with TRBJ2-5; tentative D call: TRBD2 (6 bases). The CDR3 length is 13 residues. V lost 0 bases and J 9 bases, leaving 12 bases between the germline ends. CDR1 is SGHRS and CDR2 is YFSETQ in the germline V gene. Written as DNA, the CDR3 is TGCGCCAGCAGCTTGGCCGGGAGTGAGGCCCAGTACTTC. Amino acid sequence: CASSLAGSEAQYF.

This clonotype has just a few counts. The chain combines TRBV24-1 with TRBJ2-5; TRBD1 matches 10 bases. The ends lost 6 bases at V and 2 bases at J; junction bases unmatched: 5. Germline loops: CDR1 KGHDR, CDR2 SFDVKD. This CDR3 contains 15 residues. As DNA, the CDR3 is TGTGCCACCAGTTCCCGGGACAGGGGACAAGAGACCCAGTACTTC. Residues: CATSSRDRGQETQYF.

This clonotype was detected a few times. Here the CDR3 reads CASNAGMGTETQYF. Written as DNA, the CDR3 is TGTGCCAGCAATGCCGGTATGGGCACGGAGACCCAGTACTTC. V and J are TRBV12-3 or TRBV12-4 and TRBJ2-5; D unclear. The CDR3 has 14 amino acids. Trimming shortened V by 7 bases and J by 5 bases, and 17 bases separated the two germline ends.

This clonotype was found once. The rearrangement uses TRBV4-1 and TRBJ1-5; tentative D call: TRBD1 (5 bases). The CDR3 contains 15 residues. The germline V gene has CDR1 MGHRA and CDR2 YSYEKL. V lost 1 base and J lost 4, with 11 bases in between. CDR3 loop: CASSQVAGPNQPQHF. CDR3 DNA: TGCGCCAGCAGCCAAGTTGCGGGACCGAATCAGCCCCAGCATTTT.

This clonotype occurred a few times. The rearrangement uses TRBV4-1 and TRBJ2-6; unclear D gene. The V and J ends lost 7 bases and 4 bases respectively, with 8 bases between them. From germline, CDR1 is MGHRA and CDR2 YSYEKL. The CDR3 covers 13 residues. The DNA of the CDR3 is TGCGCCAGCAAACCCCTCGGGGCCAACGTCCTGACTTTC. As protein: CASKPLGANVLTF.

This clonotype was seen repeatedly, ten times or more. The chain links TRBV28 to TRBJ1-1, with TRBD1 matching over 9 bases. Germline V CDR1 and CDR2: MDHEN, SYDVKM. The CDR3 totals 15 residues. The junction had 7 bases not matched to a gene; V was cut back by 5 bases and J by 3 bases. The DNA for the CDR3 is TGTGCCAGCAGTGAGCCCGGGACAGGGTACACTGAAGCTTTCTTT. As protein: CASSEPGTGYTEAFF.

This clonotype appeared many times. The chain couples TRBV11-2 to TRBJ2-1, with 7 bases aligning to TRBD2. V was pared by 7 bases and J by 4 bases, with 10 bases of the junction left unmatched. The CDR3 is 15 amino acids. From germline, CDR1 is SGHAT and CDR2 FQNNGV. The CDR3 is CASTLGSGNYNEQFF. Here the CDR3 DNA reads TGTGCCAGCACCCTGGGGAGCGGGAATTACAATGAGCAGTTCTTC.

Only one count was recorded for this clonotype. The chain combines TRBV6-1 with TRBJ2-1; D is tentatively TRBD1 or TRBD2 (5 bases each). In germline, CDR1 is MNHNS, CDR2 SASEGT. Trimming left V 6 bases short and J 8 bases short, with 14 bases between. This CDR3 region has 13 residues. The CDR3 sequence: CASRRDLGDEQFF. The CDR3 coding sequence is TGTGCCAGCAGACGAGACCTGGGGGATGAGCAGTTCTTC.

The sample holds a few counts of this clonotype. The genes are TRBV20-1 and TRBJ2-5; 8 nucleotides line up with TRBD2. The V and J ends lost 1 base and 4 bases, in that order; junction bases with no gene match: 2. The CDR3 extends over 13 amino acids. Looked up from germline, CDR1 is DFQATT and CDR2 is SNEGSKA (reference sequence). The CDR3 here is CSARGAGGETQYF. The CDR3 DNA follows: TGCAGTGCTAGAGGGGCGGGAGGAGAGACCCAGTACTTC.

The rearrangement links TRBV3-1 to TRBJ2-3, with 7 bases identical to TRBD2. V gave up 4 bases and J gave up 4 bases; unmatched junction bases: 5. CDR1 LGHDT and CDR2 YNNKEL come from the germline V gene (reference sequence). The CDR3 extends over 14 amino acids. The CDR3 nucleotides read TGTGCCAGCAGCCTGACTAGCTCGGCAGATACGCAGTATTTT. Its protein is CASSLTSSADTQYF.

This chain joins TRBV15 and TRBJ2-2; the D gene is possibly TRBD1 (7 bases). This CDR3 region has 14 residues. Germline assignment: CDR1 LNHNV and CDR2 YYDKDF (reference sequence). Between the trimmed V and J ends, which lost 2 bases and 7 bases, there was a span of 11 bases. The CDR3 DNA reads as TGTGCCACCAGCAGACAGGGGGGTGGCGGGGAGCTGTTTTTT. Amino acids: CATSRQGGGGELFF.

V gene TRBV7-2 combines with J gene TRBJ2-7, with 7 bases that match TRBD2. V gave up 6 bases and J gave up 0 bases; unmatched junction bases: 11. The CDR3 runs to 16 residues. Germline-derived CDR1 and CDR2 are SGHTA and FQGNSA. The CDR3 protein is CASRGLSPLDSYEQYF. In DNA, the CDR3 is TGTGCCAGCAGGGGACTAAGCCCATTAGACTCCTACGAGCAGTACTTC.

The rearrangement joins TRBV7-2 to TRBJ2-7; D call uncertain. The CDR3 runs 14 residues. With 5 bases removed from V and 6 bases from J, the gap between germline ends came to 17 bases. CDR1 is SGHTA, CDR2 FQGNSA, per germline. Here the CDR3 DNA reads TGTGCCAGCAGCCCCATACGACCCGCAGGCGAGCAGTACTTC. Amino acids: CASSPIRPAGEQYF.

V gene TRBV7-6 combines with J gene TRBJ1-3; 10 bases map to TRBD1. The CDR3 is 16 amino acids. Looked up from germline, CDR1 is SGHVS and CDR2 is FNYEAQ. Trimming took 1 base from V and 0 from J; bases not matched to a gene: 0. The CDR3: CASSLGTGGSGNTIYF. The CDR3 nucleotides read TGTGCCAGCAGCTTAGGGACAGGGGGCTCTGGAAACACCATATATTTT.

This sequence joins TRBV28 and TRBJ1-5; D might be TRBD1 (5 bases). V gave up 2 bases and J gave up 10 bases, with 18 bases separating them. The germline V gene has CDR1 MDHEN and CDR2 SYDVKM. The CDR3 covers 15 residues. CDR3 DNA: TGTGCCAGCAGTTTAATCCCCTGGGGGAGGGAACCCCAGCATTTT. Translated, it gives CASSLIPWGREPQHF.

In this sample, this clonotype turned up a few times. V and J are TRBV20-1 and TRBJ1-1, with a tentative D call TRBD1 (5 bases). The length of the CDR3 is 13 residues. The V gene lost 6 bases and the J gene lost 1 base, with 12 bases spanning the gap. Looked up from germline, CDR1 is DFQATT and CDR2 is SNEGSKA (reference sequence). The CDR3 here is CSADGGRNTEAFF. DNA of the CDR3: TGCAGTGCGGACGGGGGGAGGAACACTGAAGCTTTCTTT.

In this sample, this clonotype turned up a few times. V usage is TRBV6-5 and J usage is TRBJ2-7, with TRBD1 matching 7 bases. The CDR3 is 15 residues long. Per the germline V gene, CDR1 is MNHEY and CDR2 is SVGAGI. With V trimmed by 0 bases and J by 1 base, 3 bases remained unmatched. CDR3 residues: CASSYSGTESYEQYF. For the CDR3, the DNA is TGTGCCAGCAGTTACTCGGGGACAGAGTCCTACGAGCAGTACTTC.

The chain recombines TRBV5-4 with TRBJ2-2; tentatively, D is TRBD2 (5 bases). Per germline, CDR1 SGHNT and CDR2 YYREEE (reference sequence). V dropped 4 bases and J dropped 4 bases, with 26 bases sitting between them. The CDR3 consists of 19 residues. The CDR3 is CASSPNSAGPGYSTGELFF. The CDR3 bases are TGTGCCAGCAGCCCGAATAGCGCAGGCCCCGGTTACAGCACCGGGGAGCTGTTTTTT.

Comments on this clonotype: Given a much more abundant clone one base away, this may be a read error. The chain recombines TRBV5-1 with TRBJ2-7, with a possible D match to TRBD2 (6 bases). This CDR3 has 14 residues. Germline V lookup: CDR1 SGHRS, CDR2 YFSETQ. Trimming stripped 1 base from V and 6 bases from J, with 14 bases between. The CDR3 reads CASSLTSRRSEQYF. As DNA, the CDR3 is TGCGCCAGCAGCTTGACTAGCAGGAGATCCGAGCAGTACTTC.

The chain links TRBV5-8 to TRBJ1-5; a weak D match, TRBD1 (5 bases). The V end was cut by 4 bases, the J end by 7 bases, with 12 bases between. Germline V gives CDR1 SGHTS, CDR2 YDEGEE. The CDR3 contains 13 residues. The CDR3 DNA is TGTGCCAGCAGCGCCCGACGGGGCCAGCCCCAGCATTTT. Translation gives CASSARRGQPQHF.